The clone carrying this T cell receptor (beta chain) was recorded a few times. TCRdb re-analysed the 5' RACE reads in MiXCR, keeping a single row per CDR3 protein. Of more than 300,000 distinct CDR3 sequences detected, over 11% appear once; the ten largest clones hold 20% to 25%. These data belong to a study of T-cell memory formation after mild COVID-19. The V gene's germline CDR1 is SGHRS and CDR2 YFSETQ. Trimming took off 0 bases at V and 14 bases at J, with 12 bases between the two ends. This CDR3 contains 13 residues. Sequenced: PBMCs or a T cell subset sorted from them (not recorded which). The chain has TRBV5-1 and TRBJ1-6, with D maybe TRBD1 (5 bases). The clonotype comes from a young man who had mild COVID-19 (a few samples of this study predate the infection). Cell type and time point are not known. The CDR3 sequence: CASSLDDSGSLHF. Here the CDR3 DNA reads TGCGCCAGCAGCTTGGATGACAGCGGGTCCCTCCACTTT.